The text below deals with one T cell receptor beta chain. The data derive from a study of blood T cell repertoires in COVID-19. This CDR3 is 16 amino acids long. Clones were sequenced by immunoSEQ multiplex PCR, and TCRdb holds only the in-frame ones, with some missing. This sample yields tens of thousands of clones, of which 80% to 90% are seen a single time; less than 3% belongs to the top ten. The sequence derives from a man in his forties or fifties with COVID-19, enrolled during active disease. The sequenced sample was peripheral blood. The V call is TRBV21-1, the J call TRBJ2-5; TRBD2 is the table's D call, not checked against the DNA. TRBV21-1 is a pseudogene. For the CDR3, the DNA is TGTGCCAGCAGCAAAGAGGAGGGGGGGGCCATCAAGACCCAGTACTTC. Its translation: CASSKEEGGAIKTQYF.